One and the same sample provided the 20 T cell receptor beta chains below, sequenced in a study of Ad26.COV2.S vaccination and SARS-CoV-2 variants. Treatment defined: roughly 20 received Ad26.COV2.S at low or high dose, single or two shots; several received placebo; per-sample allocation not given. Specimen acquisition occurred on day 63 following the initial vaccine or placebo injection. The assay was immunoSEQ multiplex PCR, and TCRdb's table has in-frame clones only and misses some. The sample has roughly 400,000 clones, roughly 91% seen once; the top ten hold around 4.2%. The sample in question was peripheral blood, obtained in a trial of Ad26.COV2.S vaccine versus placebo. The source of these receptors is a person aged 18 to 59 who received the Ad26.COV2.S COVID-19 vaccine or a placebo.

This chain links TRBV30 with TRBJ1-2; D is ambiguous. This CDR3 spans 11 amino acids. V was trimmed by 4 bases and J by 9 bases, leaving 12 bases between them. Germline loops: CDR1 GTSNPN, CDR2 SVGIG (reference sequence). The CDR3 DNA reads as TGTGCCTGGAAGCTATCCGAGAGCTACACCTTC. Its translation: CAWKLSESYTF. Variable domain in full (rest from reference TRBV30 and TRBJ1-2): SQTIHQWPATLVQPVGSPLSLECTVEGTSNPNLYWYRQAAGRGLQLLFYSVGIGQISSEVPQNLSASRPQDRQFILSSKKLLLSDSGFYLCAWKLSESYTFGSGTRLTVV.

The chain employs TRBV12-3 or TRBV12-4 and TRBJ2-7, with a tentative D call TRBD1 (5 bases). This CDR3 has 13 residues. The germline V and J ends were trimmed by 2 bases and 6 bases, with 11 bases remaining between them. This CDR3 is CASSLKGIGEQYF. CDR3 sequence (DNA): TGTGCCAGCAGTTTAAAGGGGATAGGCGAGCAGTACTTC.

J is TRBJ2-7 and V is TRBV29-1, with a tentative D call TRBD2 (6 bases). The germline V and J ends were trimmed by 7 bases and 6 bases, with 13 bases remaining between them. The CDR3 runs 11 residues. CDR1 and CDR2 (germline): SQVTM, ANQGSEA. CDR3 protein: CSAAGRAEQYF. The CDR3 DNA follows: TGCAGCGCCGCCGGGAGAGCCGAGCAGTACTTC.

The chain recombines TRBV12-5 with TRBJ1-1; D may be TRBD1 (5 bases). The V end was cut by 7 bases, the J end by 8 bases, with 17 bases between. CDR1 is LGHNT, CDR2 FRNRAP, per germline. CDR3 length: 13 amino acids. Here the CDR3 reads CASAPSQGVEAFF. CDR3 bases: TGTGCTAGTGCCCCTAGCCAAGGGGTCGAAGCTTTCTTT.

This sequence joins TRBV7-9 and TRBJ2-2; D is possibly TRBD1 or TRBD2 (5 bases each). This CDR3 region has 15 residues. Germline V lookup: CDR1 SEHNR, CDR2 FQNEAQ (reference sequence). Trimming took 1 base from V and 3 from J, leaving 9 bases between them. This CDR3 reads CASSLGDRDTGELFF. The CDR3 coding sequence is TGTGCCAGCAGCTTAGGGGACCGAGACACCGGGGAGCTGTTTTTT. Together with reference TRBV7-9 and TRBJ2-2, the CDR3 gives the full variable domain: DTGVSQNPRHKITKRGQNVTFRCDPISEHNRLYWYRQTLGQGPEFLTYFQNEAQLEKSRLLSDRFSAERPKGSFSTLEIQRTEQGDSAMYLCASSLGDRDTGELFFGEGSRLTVL.

This chain connects TRBV19 to TRBJ2-5; 12 nucleotides line up with TRBD2. This CDR3 comprises 16 residues. V shed 4 bases, J shed 4 bases, and the junction held 7 bases outside the gene matches. Germline values: CDR1 LNHDA, CDR2 SQIVND (reference sequence). The CDR3 here is CASSTPTSGRGETQYF. The CDR3 DNA reads as TGTGCCAGTAGTACCCCGACTAGCGGGAGAGGAGAGACCCAGTACTTC. The variable domain in full, completed from reference TRBV19 and TRBJ2-5, reads DGGITQSPKYLFRKEGQNVTLSCEQNLNHDAMYWYRQDPGQGLRLIYYSQIVNDFQKGDIAEGYSVSREKKESFPLTVTSAQKNPTAFYLCASSTPTSGRGETQYFGPGTRLLVL.

The chain links TRBV7-2 to TRBJ2-1; possible D gene TRBD2, 6 bases. CDR1 and CDR2 from the germline V gene are SGHTA and FQGNSA. Trimming left V 5 bases short and J 8 bases short, with 22 bases between. The length of the CDR3 is 16 residues. The CDR3 DNA is TGTGCCAGCAGCACCCGGGCTAGCGTACTAATGGATGAGCAGTTCTTC. This encodes CASSTRASVLMDEQFF.

V usage is TRBV11-1 and J usage is TRBJ2-7; TRBD1 is a possible D gene (6 bases). The CDR3 covers 15 residues. Trimming shortened V by 1 base and J by 0 bases, and 10 bases separated the two germline ends. Germline lookup yields CDR1 SGHAT and CDR2 FQDESV (reference sequence). CDR3: CASSLERTVSYEQYF. The CDR3, as DNA: TGTGCCAGCAGCTTAGAGAGGACAGTCTCCTACGAGCAGTACTTC.

The V call is TRBV14, the J call TRBJ2-7, with D perhaps assigned TRBD1 or TRBD2 (6 bases each). The ends were cut back, 2 bases at V and 1 base at J, with 9 bases in the middle. CDR3 length: 14 residues. Germline V gives CDR1 SGHDN, CDR2 FVKESK. This CDR3 is CASSQLGGSYEQYF. The CDR3, as DNA: TGTGCCAGCAGCCAACTAGGGGGGTCCTACGAGCAGTACTTC.

The chain is built from TRBV19 and TRBJ2-7; 8 bases fit TRBD1. Germline trimming cut 1 base from V and 5 bases from J; bases unmatched to any gene: 4. The CDR3 consists of 14 residues. Germline CDR1 LNHDA, CDR2 SQIVND (reference sequence). The CDR3 loop is CASSIGTGSDEQYF. Here the CDR3 DNA reads TGTGCCAGTAGTATAGGGACAGGGTCGGACGAGCAGTACTTC.

This chain joins TRBV9 and TRBJ1-3, with unresolved D. CDR1 and CDR2 from the germline V gene are SGDLS and YYNGEE. Trimming pared 4 bases from V and 0 bases from J, leaving 14 bases between. This CDR3 region has 16 residues. The chain's CDR3 is CASSPSGVFSGNTIYF. The CDR3 region has the DNA TGTGCCAGCAGCCCCAGCGGGGTCTTCTCTGGAAACACCATATATTTT.

The gene calls are TRBV3-1 (or the pseudogene TRBV3-2) and TRBJ1-3; TRBD1 aligns across 7 bases. Germline V gives CDR1 LGHDT, CDR2 YNNKEL (reference sequence). This CDR3 is 15 amino acids long. J gave up 2 bases and V 2 bases, and 3 bases lay outside the gene matches. The CDR3 sequence is CASSQSDRAGNTIYF. The CDR3, as DNA: TGTGCCAGCAGCCAATCCGACAGGGCTGGAAACACCATATATTTT.

Turning to this clone: Different DNA sequences within this sample yield the same CDR3. The V call is TRBV7-2, the J call TRBJ2-5, with D possibly being TRBD2 (6 bases). This CDR3 has 15 residues. V lost 1 base, J lost 1 base, and 10 bases lay in between. The germline V gene encodes CDR1 SGHTA and CDR2 FQGNSA. This CDR3 reads CASSLGGGAQETQYF. In nucleotides, the CDR3 is TGTGCCAGCAGCTTAGGGGGCGGGGCCCAAGAGACCCAGTACTTC.

This clone was observed once. This rearrangement joins TRBV3-1 (or the pseudogene TRBV3-2) to TRBJ2-5; D is uncertain. Germline V lookup: CDR1 LGHDT, CDR2 YNNKEL (reference sequence). The CDR3 loop spans 13 amino acids. With 0 bases removed from V and 5 bases from J, the gap between germline ends came to 7 bases. The CDR3 coding sequence is TGTGCCAGCAGCCAAGAATCCGTGGAGACCCAGTACTTC. This sequence encodes CASSQESVETQYF.

A single count supports this clone. The CDR3 is CASNARQVRYTF. The CDR3 region has the DNA TGTGCCAGCAATGCCCGCCAGGTCCGCTACACCTTC. The chain links TRBV2 to TRBJ1-2; D is ambiguous. The CDR3 totals 12 residues. Trimming removed 7 bases at V and 9 bases at J, with 15 bases between. CDR1 SNHLY and CDR2 FYNNEI come from the germline V gene.

J is TRBJ2-7 and V is TRBV19, with 8 bases that match TRBD2. The CDR3 consists of 14 residues. Germline CDR1 LNHDA, CDR2 SQIVND (reference sequence). Unmatched junction bases numbered 9, after V lost 6 bases and J lost 5 bases. CDR3 loop: CASSPGSGRDEQYF. In DNA, the CDR3 is TGTGCCAGTAGCCCGGGGAGCGGGAGAGACGAGCAGTACTTC.

This sequence joins TRBV28 and TRBJ1-5, with 7 bases aligning to TRBD1. The CDR3 is made up of 15 amino acids. V shed 7 bases, J shed 0 bases, and the junction held 6 bases outside the gene matches. The germline gives CDR1 MDHEN, CDR2 SYDVKM. This chain's CDR3 is CASTGQVYSNQPQHF. CDR3 in DNA: TGTGCCAGCACTGGACAGGTTTATAGCAATCAGCCCCAGCATTTT.

The chain uses TRBV4-1 and TRBJ2-7; D remains ambiguous. The V and J ends lost 0 bases and 6 bases respectively, with 15 bases between them. The CDR3 has 15 amino acids. Germline assignment: CDR1 MGHRA and CDR2 YSYEKL. The CDR3 DNA sequence: TGCGCCAGCAGCCAAGATAGCCCCCTTAGCTCCGAGCAGTACTTC. This codes for CASSQDSPLSSEQYF.

The chain recombines TRBV28 with TRBJ1-4, with TRBD1 identical over 8 bases. J gave up 4 bases and V 4 bases, and 11 bases lay outside the gene matches. This CDR3 has 17 residues. The germline V gene encodes CDR1 MDHEN and CDR2 SYDVKM. CDR3 in amino acids: CASSSPSQGAINEKLFF. DNA of the CDR3: TGTGCCAGCAGTTCTCCATCCCAGGGGGCCATTAATGAAAAACTGTTTTTT.

The chain has TRBV6-5 and TRBJ2-2; D not certain. From germline, CDR1 is MNHEY and CDR2 SVGAGI. This CDR3 is built from 15 residues. Trimming removed 6 bases at V and 0 bases at J, with 11 bases between. This CDR3 is CASSPSGTNTGELFF. CDR3 nucleotide sequence: TGTGCCAGCAGCCCCTCTGGAACGAACACCGGGGAGCTGTTTTTT.